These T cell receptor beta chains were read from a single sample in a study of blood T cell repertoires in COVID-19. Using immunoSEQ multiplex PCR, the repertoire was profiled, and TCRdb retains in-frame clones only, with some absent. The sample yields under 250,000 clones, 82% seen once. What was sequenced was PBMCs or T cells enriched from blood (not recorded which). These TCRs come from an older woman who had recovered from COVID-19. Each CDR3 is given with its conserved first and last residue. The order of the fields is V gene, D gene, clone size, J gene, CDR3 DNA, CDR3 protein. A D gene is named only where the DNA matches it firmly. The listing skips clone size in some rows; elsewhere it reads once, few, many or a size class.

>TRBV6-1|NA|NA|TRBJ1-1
TGTGCCAGCAGTGAAAAAGGGACAAGGGTATGGAACACTGAAGCTTTCTTT
CASSEKGTRVWNTEAFF
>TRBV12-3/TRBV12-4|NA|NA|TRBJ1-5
TGTGCCAGCAGTTCGGGAGGTGGCCAGCCCCAGCATTTT
CASSSGGGQPQHF
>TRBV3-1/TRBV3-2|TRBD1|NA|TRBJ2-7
TGTGCCAGCAGCCAGGGGACAGGGGTCTCCTACGAGCAGTACTTC
CASSQGTGVSYEQYF
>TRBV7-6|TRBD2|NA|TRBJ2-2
TGTGCCAGCAGCTTAAATGCGGGAGTTCTAACCGGGGAGCTGTTTTTT
CASSLNAGVLTGELFF
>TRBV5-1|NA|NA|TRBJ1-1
TGCGCCAGCAGCCCCCTCGAGGTAAGGGGTATGAACACTGAAGCTTTCTTT
CASSPLEVRGMNTEAFF
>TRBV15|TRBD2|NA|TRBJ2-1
TGTGCCACCAGCAGGGGACTAGCGGGAGGGCCCGAGGGTGAGCAGTTCTTC
CATSRGLAGGPEGEQFF
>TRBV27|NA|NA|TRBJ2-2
TGTGCCAGCAGTTTCCCCCGGGTGAAAACCGGGGAGCTGTTTTTT
CASSFPRVKTGELFF
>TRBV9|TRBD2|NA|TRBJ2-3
TGTGCCAGCAGCTTAGGGACTAGCGGGAGTACGGATACGCAGTATTTT
CASSLGTSGSTDTQYF
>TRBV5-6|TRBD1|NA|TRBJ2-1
TGTGCCAGCAGCTTGGCAGGGGGCAATGAGCAGTTCTTC
CASSLAGGNEQFF
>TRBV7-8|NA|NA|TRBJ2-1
TGTGCCAGCAGCTTAACTAGCCGGACTTCCTACAATGAGCAGTTCTTC
CASSLTSRTSYNEQFF
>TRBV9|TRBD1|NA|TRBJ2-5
TGTGCCAGCAGCGTAGGGGGACAGGGAAAACTCGAGACCCAGTACTTC
CASSVGGQGKLETQYF
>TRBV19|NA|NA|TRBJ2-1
TGTGCCAGTAGTATGGGCGACACCTACAATGAGCAGTTCTTC
CASSMGDTYNEQFF
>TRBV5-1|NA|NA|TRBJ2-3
TGCGCCAGCAAAGGCGGGGCGCTGAACACAGATACGCAGTATTTT
CASKGGALNTDTQYF
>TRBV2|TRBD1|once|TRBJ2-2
TGTGCCAGCAGTACTGGGACAGGGATCGGGGAGCTGTTTTTT
CASSTGTGIGELFF
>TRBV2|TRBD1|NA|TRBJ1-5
TGTGCCAGCAGTCTCGGGACAGCGTATAGCAATCAGCCCCAGCATTTT
CASSLGTAYSNQPQHF
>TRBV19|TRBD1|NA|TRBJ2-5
TGTGCCAGTAGTAGGCAGGGGGATATTCAAGAGACCCAGTACTTC
CASSRQGDIQETQYF
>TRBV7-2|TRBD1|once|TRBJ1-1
TGTGCCAGCAGCTTAACCACAGGGGGGGCCACTGAAGCTTTCTTT
CASSLTTGGATEAFF
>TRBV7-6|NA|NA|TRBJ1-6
TGTGCCAGCAGCTTAGACTCAAGGGGTGTCCATTCACCCCTCCACTTT
CASSLDSRGVHSPLHF
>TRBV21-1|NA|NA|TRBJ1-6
TGTGCCAGCAGCAGCCCGGACAGCCCTGCTTCACCCCTCCACTTT
CASSSPDSPASPLHF
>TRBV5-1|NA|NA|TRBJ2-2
TGCGCCAGCAGCGCCTTCAGGGGGGCCGGGGAGCTGTTTTTT
CASSAFRGAGELFF
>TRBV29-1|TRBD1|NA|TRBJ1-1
TGCAGCGTCGCTAGGGACAGCATGAACACTGAAGCTTTCTTT
CSVARDSMNTEAFF
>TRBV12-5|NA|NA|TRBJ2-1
TGTGCTAGTGGTTTTAACCCCCAGGGGGGCACCTACAATGAGCAGTTCTTC
CASGFNPQGGTYNEQFF
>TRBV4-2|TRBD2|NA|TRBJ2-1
TGTGCCAGCAGCCAAGAAAAGGTCGGGCCGGGGGGAATGGTCAATGAGCAGTTCTTC
CASSQEKVGPGGMVNEQFF
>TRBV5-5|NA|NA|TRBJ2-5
TGTGCCAGCAGCCGAAGCTATGGTTACGAGACCCAGTACTTC
CASSRSYGYETQYF
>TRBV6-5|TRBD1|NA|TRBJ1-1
TGTGCCAGCAACTTGGACAGGGGGAACACTGAAGCTTTCTTT
CASNLDRGNTEAFF
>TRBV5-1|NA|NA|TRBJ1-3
TGCGCCAGCAGCTGGGATATGACAGACTCTGGAAACACCATATATTTT
CASSWDMTDSGNTIYF
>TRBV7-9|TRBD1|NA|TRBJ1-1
TGTGCCAGCAGCACCCAGACAGGGGGGACTGAAGCTTTCTTT
CASSTQTGGTEAFF
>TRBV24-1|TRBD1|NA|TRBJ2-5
TGTGCCACCAGTGAAGTGACAGGGGGCGAAGAGACCCAGTACTTC
CATSEVTGGEETQYF
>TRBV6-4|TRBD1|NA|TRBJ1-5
TGTGCCAGCAGGACGGGACAGGGGAGGGATAGCAATCAGCCCCAGCATTTT
CASRTGQGRDSNQPQHF
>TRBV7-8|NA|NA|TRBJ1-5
TGTGCCAGCAGCTTAGATTCCCCTTTAGAGCCCCAGCATTTT
CASSLDSPLEPQHF
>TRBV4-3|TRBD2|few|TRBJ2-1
TGCGCCAGCAGCCGGGAGGGTGGGGAGCAGTTCTTC
CASSREGGEQFF
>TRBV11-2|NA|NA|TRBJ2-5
TGTGCCAGCAGCTCCAAACGCGGCTTTTGGCAAGAGACCCAGTACTTC
CASSSKRGFWQETQYF
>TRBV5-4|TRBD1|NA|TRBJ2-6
TGTGCCAGCAGCTGGGCCAGGAAGGGGGCGAGTGGGGCCAACGTCCTGACTTTC
CASSWARKGASGANVLTF
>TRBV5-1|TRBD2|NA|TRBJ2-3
TGCGCCAGCAGCTCCTTTATACTAGCGGGGGGACCAGATACGCAGTATTTT
CASSSFILAGGPDTQYF
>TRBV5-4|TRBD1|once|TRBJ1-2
TGTGCCAGCAGCGCCGGACAGGCTAACTATGGCTACACCTTC
CASSAGQANYGYTF
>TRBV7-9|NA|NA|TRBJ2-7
TGTGCCAGCAGCACCGGGACATCCTACGAGCAGTACTTC
CASSTGTSYEQYF
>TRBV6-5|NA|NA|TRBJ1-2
TGTGCCAGCAGCCCCTCGGGGGGGTTCGGCGGCTACACCTTC
CASSPSGGFGGYTF
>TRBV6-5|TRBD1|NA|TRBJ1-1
TGTGCCAGCAGTCAGCCCCGGGACAGGAACACTGAAGCTTTCTTT
CASSQPRDRNTEAFF
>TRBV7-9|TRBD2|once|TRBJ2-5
TGTGCCAGCAGCCAAGCGGGACAAGAGACCCAGTACTTC
CASSQAGQETQYF
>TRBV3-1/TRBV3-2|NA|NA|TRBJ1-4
TGTGCCAGCAGCCAAGTCTCCTCGGTCGAAAAACTGTTTTTT
CASSQVSSVEKLFF
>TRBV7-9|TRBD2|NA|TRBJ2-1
TGTGCCAGCAGCTCCGGGACTAGCGGGCACAATGAGCAGTTCTTC
CASSSGTSGHNEQFF
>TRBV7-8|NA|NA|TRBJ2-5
TGTGCCAGCAGCTCGGGGACTGTAGAGACCCAGTACTTC
CASSSGTVETQYF
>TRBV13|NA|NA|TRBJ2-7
TGTGCCAGCAGCTTAGAACAGGACTACGAGCAGTACTTC
CASSLEQDYEQYF
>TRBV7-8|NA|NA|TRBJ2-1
TGTGCCAGCAGCCTACGGGAGACCTACAATGAGCAGTTCTTC
CASSLRETYNEQFF
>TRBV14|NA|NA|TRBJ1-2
TGTGCCAGCAGCCAAGATCTTCGGGTTGGTCCCTATGGCTACACCTTC
CASSQDLRVGPYGYTF
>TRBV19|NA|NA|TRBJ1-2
TGTGCCAGTAGTATAACGGGGAACTATGGCTACACCTTC
CASSITGNYGYTF
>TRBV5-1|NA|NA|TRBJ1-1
TGCGCCAGCAGCTCCAGGAAGACGGCTGGGTACACTGAAGCTTTCTTT
CASSSRKTAGYTEAFF
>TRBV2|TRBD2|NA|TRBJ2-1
TGTGCCAGCAGCCCCTACGCGGGAGGGACCACAAGCTCCTACAATGAGCAGTTCTTC
CASSPYAGGTTSSYNEQFF
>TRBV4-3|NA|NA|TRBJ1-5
TGCGCCAGCAGCCAAGGGTGGCAGGAGGGTCAGCCCCAGCATTTT
CASSQGWQEGQPQHF
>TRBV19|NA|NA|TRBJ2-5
TGTGCCAGTAGTAGGGACTTCCAAGAGACCCAGTACTTC
CASSRDFQETQYF
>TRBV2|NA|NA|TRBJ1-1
TGTGCCAGCAATTTCGGACAGACTAACACTGAAGCTTTCTTT
CASNFGQTNTEAFF
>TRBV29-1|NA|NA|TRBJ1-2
TGCAGCGTTCCCTCCCCTTGGGGGCGTAACTATGGCTACACCTTC
CSVPSPWGRNYGYTF
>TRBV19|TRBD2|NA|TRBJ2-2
TGTGCCAGTTCTAGCGGGACTTACAGGACCGGGGAGCTGTTTTTT
CASSSGTYRTGELFF
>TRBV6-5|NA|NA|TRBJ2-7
TGTGCCAGCAGGACGGAGGGAGAGCAGTACTTC
CASRTEGEQYF